Listed below are T cell receptor beta chains from one sample, sequenced in a study of control samples from healthy donors and cancer patients. The assay was immunoSEQ multiplex PCR, and TCRdb's table has in-frame clones only and misses some. Among roughly 86,000 clones, approximately 90% were seen once, and the ten largest hold more than 3.5%. The sample comprised blood. All receptors derive from a woman younger than 35 in good health. The CDR3 runs from the conserved cysteine through the conserved F or W. The D gene is left open where the match is weak. Clone size is shown for a subset of rows, as once, few, many or a class of expanded clone.

TRBJ1-4	NA	NA	TRBV5-5	CASSLVREGEKLFF	TGTGCCAGCAGCTTGGTTCGGGAAGGGGAAAAACTGTTTTTT
TRBJ1-1	NA	NA	TRBV12-3/TRBV12-4	CASSLDSYTEAFF	TGTGCCAGCAGTTTGGACAGTTACACTGAAGCTTTCTTT
TRBJ2-2	NA	TRBD1	TRBV10-1	CASSEWGQGNTGELFF	TGCGCCAGCAGTGAGTGGGGACAGGGGAACACCGGGGAGCTGTTTTTT
TRBJ2-7	NA	NA	TRBV6-5	CASSRGITYEQYF	TGTGCCAGCAGCAGGGGAATAACCTACGAGCAGTACTTC
TRBJ2-7	NA	NA	TRBV18	CASSPGSYEQYF	TGTGCCAGCTCACCAGGGAGCTACGAGCAGTACTTC
TRBJ2-3	NA	TRBD2	TRBV3-1/TRBV3-2	CASSPRSGGASDTQYF	TGTGCCAGCAGCCCGCGGAGCGGGGGGGCCTCAGATACGCAGTATTTT
TRBJ1-1	NA	TRBD1	TRBV18	CASSPVLGEGAFAEAFF	TGTGCCAGCTCACCAGTCTTAGGCGAGGGGGCATTCGCTGAAGCTTTCTTT
TRBJ2-2	NA	NA	TRBV27	CASSPGRSTGELFF	TGTGCCAGCAGTCCAGGGAGGAGCACCGGGGAGCTGTTTTTT
TRBJ1-2	NA	NA	TRBV18	CASSPPAWTGGSGYTF	TGTGCCAGCTCACCACCGGCGTGGACGGGGGGCAGTGGCTACACCTTC
TRBJ2-5	NA	TRBD2	TRBV4-1	CASSRTSGGETQYF	TGCGCCAGCAGTCGGACTAGCGGGGGAGAGACCCAGTACTTC
TRBJ1-2	once	NA	TRBV4-1	CASSQQGLQGYTF	TGCGCCAGCAGCCAGCAGGGTTTACAAGGCTACACCTTC
TRBJ1-2	NA	NA	TRBV4-1	CASSHSGANYGYTF	TGCGCCAGCAGCCATAGTGGGGCTAACTATGGCTACACCTTC
TRBJ2-3	once	TRBD2	TRBV4-2	CASSQSGTSGGTSTDTQYF	TGTGCCAGCAGCCAATCCGGGACTAGCGGGGGGACTAGCACAGATACGCAGTATTTT
TRBJ2-3	NA	NA	TRBV6-5	CASSYSPSSTDTQYF	TGTGCCAGCAGTTACTCGCCTTCTAGCACAGATACGCAGTATTTT
TRBJ2-7	NA	NA	TRBV13	CASSTRNTYEQYF	TGTGCCAGCAGCACTAGAAACACTTACGAGCAGTACTTC
TRBJ1-1	NA	TRBD1	TRBV9	CASSEDRVNTEAFF	TGTGCCAGCAGCGAGGACAGGGTCAACACTGAAGCTTTCTTT
TRBJ2-7	NA	NA	TRBV25-1	CASSSRGANSYEQYF	TGTGCCAGCAGTTCCAGGGGGGCCAACTCCTACGAGCAGTACTTC
TRBJ2-1	NA	TRBD1	TRBV2	CASSLGTGMNEQFF	TGTGCCAGCAGTCTGGGGACAGGGATGAATGAGCAGTTCTTC
TRBJ2-3	NA	TRBD2	TRBV19	CASSIGSGGAGDTQYF	TGTGCCAGTAGTATCGGTAGCGGGGGGGCCGGAGATACGCAGTATTTT
TRBJ2-3	NA	NA	TRBV12-5	CASTPPSDTDTQYF	TGTGCTAGTACACCGCCTTCGGACACAGATACGCAGTATTTT
TRBJ1-5	NA	TRBD1	TRBV19	CASSIQDRSNQPQHF	TGTGCCAGTAGTATCCAGGACAGGAGCAATCAGCCCCAGCATTTT
TRBJ2-3	NA	NA	TRBV27	CASSLWNPVSHDTQYF	TGTGCCAGCAGTTTATGGAACCCCGTCTCACATGATACGCAGTATTTT
TRBJ2-7	NA	NA	TRBV21-1	CASSKDIGRPTYEQYF	TGTGCCAGCAGCAAAGATATAGGGCGCCCAACGTATGAGCAGTACTTC
TRBJ1-1	NA	TRBD1	TRBV6-2/TRBV6-3	CASSSETGRGEAFF	TGTGCCAGCAGTTCAGAGACAGGGCGAGGTGAAGCTTTCTTT
TRBJ1-2	NA	NA	TRBV10-1	CASSESPGDGYTF	TGCGCCAGCAGTGAGTCCCCAGGGGACGGCTACACCTTC
TRBJ2-1	NA	TRBD2	TRBV2	CASSDLGGGAPNEQFF	TGTGCCAGCAGTGACCTTGGCGGGGGGGCTCCCAATGAGCAGTTCTTC
TRBJ1-1	NA	NA	TRBV18	CASSPTMNTEAFF	TGTGCCAGCTCACCAACCATGAACACTGAAGCTTTCTTT
TRBJ1-2	once	TRBD1	TRBV5-1	CASSGGQFSHYGYTF	TGCGCCAGCAGCGGGGGACAGTTTTCCCACTATGGCTACACCTTC
TRBJ1-6	NA	NA	TRBV5-6	CASSLKHNSPLHF	TGTGCCAGCAGCCTAAAACATAATTCACCCCTCCACTTT
TRBJ1-1	NA	TRBD1	TRBV27	CASSWTGTNTEAFF	TGTGCCAGCAGTTGGACAGGGACGAACACTGAAGCTTTCTTT
TRBJ2-7	NA	TRBD2	TRBV6-5	CASSYSGGTYEQYF	TGTGCCAGCAGTTACTCCGGGGGGACCTACGAGCAGTACTTC
TRBJ1-2	NA	TRBD1	TRBV7-8	CASRQGLNYGYTF	TGTGCCAGCAGACAGGGGCTTAACTATGGCTACACCTTC
TRBJ1-4	NA	TRBD1	TRBV2	CASSEDLQGSGFF	TGTGCCAGCAGCGAAGACCTACAGGGGTCAGGTTTTTTT
TRBJ2-3	NA	NA	TRBV24-1	CATADRGATDTQYF	TGTGCCACCGCTGATCGGGGGGCAACAGATACGCAGTATTTT
TRBJ2-3	NA	NA	TRBV10-2	CASSESKLEPVNF	TGCGCCAGCAGTGAGTCGAAATTAGAACCGGTGAATTTT
TRBJ1-6	NA	NA	TRBV5-1	CASSLGGDLYSPLHF	TGCGCCAGCAGCTTGGGAGGGGACCTTTATTCACCCCTCCACTTT
TRBJ2-7	NA	TRBD1	TRBV28	CASSRLTGKGAYEQYF	TGTGCCAGCAGTCGCCTGACAGGGAAGGGGGCCTACGAGCAGTACTTC
TRBJ1-1	medium-sized	NA	TRBV29-1	CSVEGGSPRTEAFF	TGCAGCGTTGAGGGGGGGTCCCCCCGCACTGAAGCTTTCTTT
TRBJ1-6	few	NA	TRBV5-8	CASSLDGGGWSSYNSPLHF	TGTGCCAGCAGCTTGGACGGGGGGGGGTGGAGCTCCTATAATTCACCCCTCCACTTT
TRBJ1-4	NA	NA	TRBV4-1	CASSPLSVATNEKLFF	TGCGCCAGCAGCCCCCTTTCAGTAGCAACTAATGAAAAACTGTTTTTT
TRBJ2-6	NA	NA	TRBV7-2	CASSLQPPGANVLTF	TGTGCCAGCAGCCTCCAACCCCCTGGGGCCAACGTCCTGACTTTC
TRBJ1-4	NA	NA	TRBV10-1	CASSEGTTNEKLFF	TGCGCCAGCTCCGAGGGTACAACTAATGAAAAACTGTTTTTT
TRBJ1-1	NA	NA	TRBV7-2	CASSPYLNTEAFF	TGTGCCAGCAGCCCATACCTGAACACTGAAGCTTTCTTT
TRBJ1-3	NA	TRBD1	TRBV6-1	CASSERDRGFGNTIYF	TGTGCCAGCAGTGAAAGGGACAGGGGCTTTGGAAACACCATATATTTT
TRBJ1-1	NA	NA	TRBV18	CASSPRTPGDEAFF	TGTGCCAGCTCACCGAGGACGCCAGGGGATGAAGCTTTCTTT
TRBJ2-1	NA	NA	TRBV11-3	CASSLGAYNEQFF	TGTGCCAGCAGCTTGGGGGCCTACAATGAGCAGTTCTTC
TRBJ1-2	once	NA	TRBV2	CASSERAGGYTF	TGTGCCAGCAGTGAAAGGGCGGGCGGCTACACCTTC
TRBJ2-5	NA	NA	TRBV25-1	CASSGLRTEQETQYF	TGTGCCAGCAGTGGGCTCAGGACGGAGCAAGAGACCCAGTACTTC
TRBJ1-1	NA	NA	TRBV6-5	CASSYWAGTEAFF	TGTGCCAGCAGTTATTGGGCAGGCACTGAAGCTTTCTTT
TRBJ2-5	NA	TRBD2	TRBV19	CASPPTSGQETQYF	TGTGCCAGCCCTCCGACTAGCGGTCAAGAGACCCAGTACTTC
TRBJ2-7	NA	NA	TRBV6-5	CASISVSYEQYF	TGTGCCAGCATCTCAGTATCCTACGAGCAGTACTTC
TRBJ1-5	few	TRBD1	TRBV15	CATSGARGELAQHF	TGTGCCACCAGCGGTGCCAGGGGGGAATTAGCCCAGCATTTT
TRBJ2-5	NA	TRBD2	TRBV7-9	CASSLGTSGEETQYF	TGTGCCAGCAGCCTCGGGACTAGCGGGGAAGAGACCCAGTACTTC